A selection of T cell receptor beta chains follows, all from one sample in a study of blood T cell repertoires in COVID-19. The table came from immunoSEQ multiplex PCR; TCRdb's copy has only in-frame clones and leaves some out. The sample lists about 410,000 clones; about 90% were seen once. The sample comprised PBMCs or T cells enriched from blood (not recorded which). These receptors all stem from a man aged 18 to 35 who had recovered from COVID-19. The CDR3 runs from the conserved cysteine through the conserved F or W. The D gene is left open where the match is weak. Not all rows give a size; the values are once, few, many and, for expanded clones, a class.

D: TRBD1; size: -; J: TRBJ2-3; V: TRBV9; DNA: TGTGCCAAACCTAAACAGGGGGCCTACACAGATACGCAGTATTTT; CDR3: CAKPKQGAYTDTQYF
D: -; size: -; J: TRBJ1-3; V: TRBV25-1; DNA: TGTGCCAGCAGCCGCACAGCTGGAAACACCATATATTTT; CDR3: CASSRTAGNTIYF
D: TRBD1; size: -; J: TRBJ1-1; V: TRBV3-1/TRBV3-2; DNA: TGTGCCAGCAGCCAAAAAATTGGGACAGCGGCTTTCTTT; CDR3: CASSQKIGTAAFF
D: -; size: -; J: TRBJ1-2; V: TRBV18; DNA: TGTGCCAGCTCACCAGACAGGAATGGCTACACCTTC; CDR3: CASSPDRNGYTF
D: TRBD2; size: -; J: TRBJ2-7; V: TRBV9; DNA: TGTGCCAGCAGCCCTGGACTAGCGGGAGAGATGGGCGAGCAGTACTTC; CDR3: CASSPGLAGEMGEQYF
D: TRBD2; size: once; J: TRBJ2-1; V: TRBV5-5; DNA: TGTGCCAGCAGCTCACTAGCGGGAGTCGAGAATGAGCAGTTCTTC; CDR3: CASSSLAGVENEQFF
D: TRBD2; size: -; J: TRBJ2-1; V: TRBV7-2; DNA: TGTGCCAGCAGCAGGACTAGCGGGAGTAAGCATAATGAGCAGTTCTTC; CDR3: CASSRTSGSKHNEQFF
D: TRBD1; size: -; J: TRBJ1-6; V: TRBV7-9; DNA: TGTGCCAGCAGCGAACGAACCGGACAGGTTGATTCACCCCTCCACTTT; CDR3: CASSERTGQVDSPLHF
D: -; size: -; J: TRBJ1-3; V: TRBV2; DNA: TGTGCCAGCAGTGAGACACCAGTCTCTGGAAACACCATATATTTT; CDR3: CASSETPVSGNTIYF
D: TRBD1; size: -; J: TRBJ1-2; V: TRBV7-9; DNA: TGTGCCAGCAGCCGAGTGCTGGGGACAGCTAACTATGGCTACACCTTC; CDR3: CASSRVLGTANYGYTF
D: -; size: -; J: TRBJ1-1; V: TRBV18; DNA: TGTGCCAGCTCACCCTCACAGGGATTGAACACTGAAGCTTTCTTT; CDR3: CASSPSQGLNTEAFF
D: TRBD1; size: -; J: TRBJ1-1; V: TRBV29-1; DNA: TGCAGCGTGTCGGGACAGATGAACACTGAAGCTTTCTTT; CDR3: CSVSGQMNTEAFF
D: -; size: -; J: TRBJ1-1; V: TRBV30; DNA: TGTGCCTGGCCATTGTTCACTGAAGCTTTCTTT; CDR3: CAWPLFTEAFF
D: -; size: few; J: TRBJ2-7; V: TRBV15; DNA: TGTGCCACCAGCAGATCCACGGACGAGCAGTACTTC; CDR3: CATSRSTDEQYF
D: -; size: -; J: TRBJ2-5; V: TRBV18; DNA: TGTGCCAGCTCACCAACAGATTACGAGACCCAGTACTTC; CDR3: CASSPTDYETQYF
D: TRBD1; size: -; J: TRBJ2-7; V: TRBV7-9; DNA: TGTGCCAGCAGCTTAGTAGGACAGGTTACCTACGAGCAGTACTTC; CDR3: CASSLVGQVTYEQYF
D: -; size: -; J: TRBJ2-3; V: TRBV7-9; DNA: TGTGCCAGCAGCTTAGGACAAACAGGGATACCTAGCACAGATACGCAGTATTTT; CDR3: CASSLGQTGIPSTDTQYF
D: TRBD2; size: -; J: TRBJ2-5; V: TRBV4-1; DNA: TGCGCCAGCAGCCAAGACCCACTAGCGGGGACAGGACCGTACCAAGAGACCCAGTACTTC; CDR3: CASSQDPLAGTGPYQETQYF
D: TRBD1; size: once; J: TRBJ2-7; V: TRBV28; DNA: TGTGCCAGCAGTTCCCCCGGGACAGGGTACTACGAGCAGTACTTC; CDR3: CASSSPGTGYYEQYF
D: -; size: -; J: TRBJ1-2; V: TRBV3-1/TRBV3-2; DNA: TGTGCCAGCAGCCAAGGCGTTGGTGCCTATGGCTACACCTTC; CDR3: CASSQGVGAYGYTF
D: -; size: -; J: TRBJ2-5; V: TRBV11-2; DNA: TGTGCCAGCAGCTTGAGCGCGGGGCAGTGGGAGACCCAGTACTTC; CDR3: CASSLSAGQWETQYF
D: TRBD2; size: -; J: TRBJ2-1; V: TRBV19; DNA: TGTGCCAGTAGTGTGAGCGGGGGGAGGGATGAGCAGTTCTTC; CDR3: CASSVSGGRDEQFF
D: -; size: -; J: TRBJ1-6; V: TRBV20-1; DNA: TGCAGTGCTAGTGACCCCCGAGGCAATTCACCCCTCCACTTT; CDR3: CSASDPRGNSPLHF
D: -; size: -; J: TRBJ2-7; V: TRBV18; DNA: TGTGCCAGCTCACCACCAACGGGAAAGGATAGCTCCTACGAGCAGTACTTC; CDR3: CASSPPTGKDSSYEQYF
D: TRBD2; size: -; J: TRBJ2-1; V: TRBV7-3; DNA: TGTGCCAGCAGCTTAATAGGGACTAGCGGATACAATGAGCAGTTCTTC; CDR3: CASSLIGTSGYNEQFF
D: TRBD2; size: -; J: TRBJ2-7; V: TRBV10-3; DNA: TGTGCCATCAGTGGTCTTAGCGGGAGCTACGAGCAGTACTTC; CDR3: CAISGLSGSYEQYF
D: TRBD1; size: -; J: TRBJ1-2; V: TRBV6-5; DNA: TGTGCCAGCAGTTACCGCCGGGGGACAGATGGCTACACCTTC; CDR3: CASSYRRGTDGYTF
D: -; size: -; J: TRBJ1-1; V: TRBV14; DNA: TGTGCCAGTCAACAGGGATTTTACACTGAAGCTTTCTTT; CDR3: CASQQGFYTEAFF
D: TRBD1; size: -; J: TRBJ1-2; V: TRBV27; DNA: TGTGCCAGCAGTTTATCCGATGGACAGGGCCCTTATGGCTACACCTTC; CDR3: CASSLSDGQGPYGYTF
D: -; size: -; J: TRBJ1-2; V: TRBV2; DNA: TGTGCCGGACAATCCCCCTATGGCTACACCTTC; CDR3: CAGQSPYGYTF
D: TRBD2; size: -; J: TRBJ2-1; V: TRBV18; DNA: TGTGCCAGCTCACCACGGGGGTTAGCGGGTACGAATGAGCAGTTCTTC; CDR3: CASSPRGLAGTNEQFF
D: -; size: -; J: TRBJ1-2; V: TRBV2; DNA: TGTGCCAGCGATCAGGGGCATGGCTACACCTTC; CDR3: CASDQGHGYTF
D: TRBD2; size: -; J: TRBJ2-7; V: TRBV3-1/TRBV3-2; DNA: TGTGCCAGCAGCCAAGGGACTAGCGGTTCCTACGAGCAGTACTTC; CDR3: CASSQGTSGSYEQYF
D: TRBD1; size: -; J: TRBJ2-7; V: TRBV7-8; DNA: TGTGCCAGCAGCCGTGACAGGGGAAGCTCCTACGAGCAGTACTTC; CDR3: CASSRDRGSSYEQYF
D: TRBD1; size: -; J: TRBJ1-4; V: TRBV27; DNA: TGTGCCAGCAGTGGAACCGGACAGGGCGTTAACGAAAAACTGTTTTTT; CDR3: CASSGTGQGVNEKLFF
D: -; size: -; J: TRBJ1-2; V: TRBV2; DNA: TGTGCCAGCAGTGACGGCGCAGGGCCGCATGGCTACACCTTC; CDR3: CASSDGAGPHGYTF
D: -; size: -; J: TRBJ2-7; V: TRBV20-1; DNA: TGCAGTGCTAGACAGGGGCCCGAGCAGTACTTC; CDR3: CSARQGPEQYF
D: TRBD1; size: -; J: TRBJ1-2; V: TRBV18; DNA: TGTGCCAGCTCACCTGGGACAGGGGGTGACTATGGCTACACCTTC; CDR3: CASSPGTGGDYGYTF
D: TRBD1; size: once; J: TRBJ1-6; V: TRBV15; DNA: TGTGCCACCAGCAGAGACCGGGACAGGGACCTCCACTTT; CDR3: CATSRDRDRDLHF
D: -; size: -; J: TRBJ2-3; V: TRBV29-1; DNA: TGCAGCGTTGAGTTTCAACAGGCTTTTAGAGCAGATACGCAGTATTTT; CDR3: CSVEFQQAFRADTQYF
D: TRBD1; size: -; J: TRBJ1-5; V: TRBV6-6; DNA: TGTGCCAGCAGTTTACAGGGGGCTCAACAGCCCCAGCATTTT; CDR3: CASSLQGAQQPQHF
D: -; size: -; J: TRBJ2-1; V: TRBV6-5; DNA: TGTGCCAGCAGTTATGGAGGGAATGAGCAGTTCTTC; CDR3: CASSYGGNEQFF
D: -; size: -; J: TRBJ2-5; V: TRBV3-1/TRBV3-2; DNA: TGTGCCAGCAGCCAAGAGGGTGACCGGGGTAGGACCCAGTACTTC; CDR3: CASSQEGDRGRTQYF
D: -; size: -; J: TRBJ2-3; V: TRBV29-1; DNA: TGCAGCGTTGAAGATGTAAGGGAGAGGGATACGCAGTATTTT; CDR3: CSVEDVRERDTQYF
D: TRBD1; size: -; J: TRBJ2-4; V: TRBV5-4; DNA: TGTGCCAGCAGTCGGGACAGAGAAAACATTCAGTACTTC; CDR3: CASSRDRENIQYF
D: -; size: -; J: TRBJ2-3; V: TRBV7-3; DNA: TGTGCCAGCAGCCCGCGCGGCGGGGCGGGGGATACGCAGTATTTT; CDR3: CASSPRGGAGDTQYF
D: TRBD2; size: -; J: TRBJ2-1; V: TRBV18; DNA: TGTGCCAGCTCAAAAACTCTACGGGACTACTCCTACAATGAGCAGTTCTTC; CDR3: CASSKTLRDYSYNEQFF
D: TRBD1; size: once; J: TRBJ2-5; V: TRBV30; DNA: TGTGCCTGGAGACGGACAGGGATGGGGGAGACCCAGTACTTC; CDR3: CAWRRTGMGETQYF
D: -; size: -; J: TRBJ2-2; V: TRBV6-5; DNA: TGTGCCAGCAGTCGACAGGAGGAGTCGATCGGGGAGCTGTTTTTT; CDR3: CASSRQEESIGELFF
D: -; size: -; J: TRBJ1-2; V: TRBV19; DNA: TGTGCCAGTAGTATGACAGCATATGGCTACACCTTC; CDR3: CASSMTAYGYTF
D: -; size: -; J: TRBJ1-1; V: TRBV3-1/TRBV3-2; DNA: TGTGCCAGCAGCGTCACAGGGAACACTGAAGCTTTCTTT; CDR3: CASSVTGNTEAFF
D: -; size: once; J: TRBJ1-1; V: TRBV19; DNA: TGTGCCAGTATGCTGGGGGGTAGCGCTGAAGCTTTCTTT; CDR3: CASMLGGSAEAFF
D: -; size: -; J: TRBJ1-1; V: TRBV7-9; DNA: TGTGCCAGCAGGGTATTGCGGGGGCAGACTGAAGCTTTCTTT; CDR3: CASRVLRGQTEAFF
D: TRBD2; size: -; J: TRBJ2-3; V: TRBV27; DNA: TGTGCCAGCAGTTTGGGGGGAGGGCCTAAAGATACGCAGTATTTT; CDR3: CASSLGGGPKDTQYF
D: TRBD1; size: -; J: TRBJ1-3; V: TRBV4-1; DNA: TGCGCCAGCAGCCAAGCCTATATTAGGGACAGGGACCACACCATATATTTT; CDR3: CASSQAYIRDRDHTIYF
D: -; size: -; J: TRBJ2-1; V: TRBV2; DNA: TGTGCCAGCCGCGCAACAACAGGTCTCCACAATGAGCAGTTCTTC; CDR3: CASRATTGLHNEQFF
D: TRBD1; size: -; J: TRBJ1-1; V: TRBV11-3; DNA: TGTGCCAGCAGCTTGTCGACAGGGGAAGCTTTCTTT; CDR3: CASSLSTGEAFF